Listed below are T cell receptor beta chains from one sample, sequenced in a study of beta chain features in type 1 diabetes. Assay used: immunoSEQ multiplex PCR; TCRdb lists only in-frame clones, some missing. The sample includes 900,000 or so clones, 15% to 20% of them seen just once. The sequencing sample was made of naive CD4+ T cells from blood. These TCRs come from a woman between 18 and 29 years old in good health. The CDR3 runs from the conserved cysteine through the conserved F or W. D genes are given only for firm matches. Only some rows state a clone size, as once, few, many or a class for expanded clones.

size	V	D	J	DNA	CDR3
-	TRBV7-2	-	TRBJ2-1	TGTGCCAGCAGCTTGAGGGGGAAAGAGCAGTTCTTC	CASSLRGKEQFF
-	TRBV27	-	TRBJ2-7	TGTGCCAGCAGTTTATATAGTCTTGGGGTGAGCTCCTACGAGCAGTACTTC	CASSLYSLGVSSYEQYF
-	TRBV10-3	-	TRBJ2-5	TGTGCCATCGGAGCCGGGGAAGAGACCCAGTACTTC	CAIGAGEETQYF
-	TRBV7-2	TRBD1	TRBJ2-7	TGTGCCAGCAGCACCCAAACAGGGGGCGAGCAGTACTTC	CASSTQTGGEQYF
-	TRBV7-2	-	TRBJ2-5	TGTGCCAGCAGCTTAGTACGCCCCCCCGGGGAGACCCAGTACTTC	CASSLVRPPGETQYF
few	TRBV5-4	-	TRBJ2-4	TGTGCCAGCAGCTTGAGTTTGGCCACAAGAGACCGACCAGCCAAAAACATTCAGTACTTC	CASSLSLATRDRPAKNIQYF
-	TRBV29-1	-	TRBJ2-3	TGCAGCGTTGAAGGTATCTCCGTGGGAAGGGTTGATACGCAGTATTTT	CSVEGISVGRVDTQYF
few	TRBV2	-	TRBJ2-3	TGTGCCAGCAGTGAACATGGGACGCAGTATTTT	CASSEHGTQYF
few	TRBV28	-	TRBJ2-1	TGTGCCAGCAGCCTACTTTACAATGAGCAGTTCTTC	CASSLLYNEQFF
few	TRBV28	-	TRBJ1-1	TGTGCCAGCTTGACAGGACAGAACACTGAAGCTTTCTTT	CASLTGQNTEAFF
-	TRBV4-3	TRBD2	TRBJ2-2	TGCGCCAGCAGCCCCCTTCTAGCGGGAGGAACCGGGGAGCTGTTTTTT	CASSPLLAGGTGELFF
few	TRBV6-5	-	TRBJ1-2	TGTGCCAGCAGTGTGCCGGGGGTAAATGGCTACACCTTC	CASSVPGVNGYTF
few	TRBV29-1	TRBD2	TRBJ2-7	TGCAGCGTCACCGGTGGTCTAGCGGGAACCCGCCGAACCTACGAGCAGTACTTC	CSVTGGLAGTRRTYEQYF
few	TRBV7-3	-	TRBJ2-3	TGTGCCAGCAGCAGGACTGGGACCGGGAATACGCAGTATTTT	CASSRTGTGNTQYF
-	TRBV5-1	TRBD2	TRBJ2-1	TGCGCCAGCATCGCCCAAGCGGGAGTATTAAATGAGCAGTTCTTC	CASIAQAGVLNEQFF
-	TRBV5-4	-	TRBJ2-7	TGTGCCAGCAGCTTGCGGGACGTCTCCTACGAGCAGTACTTC	CASSLRDVSYEQYF
-	TRBV15	TRBD1	TRBJ2-1	TGTGCCACCAGCATCAGCCGGGACAGGGTGAAGAATGAGCAGTTCTTC	CATSISRDRVKNEQFF
-	TRBV28	-	TRBJ2-2	TGTGCCAGCAGAGTGGGAGCAGGTACCGGGGAGCTGTTTTTT	CASRVGAGTGELFF
many	TRBV5-4	-	TRBJ2-1	TGTGCCAGCAGCTTCACTAGTGGGAATGAGCAGTTCTTC	CASSFTSGNEQFF
once	TRBV6-1	-	TRBJ2-7	TGTGCCAGCAGTCCAGGGGGGTCGATTTTCGAGCAGTACTTC	CASSPGGSIFEQYF
-	TRBV4-3	-	TRBJ1-2	TGCGCCAGCAGCCAAGTTAGGGAGTCTCGCTATGGCTACACCTTC	CASSQVRESRYGYTF
-	TRBV7-8	TRBD2	TRBJ2-3	TGTGCCAGCAGCTTAGGGCTAGCGGGAGGGGATACGCAGTATTTT	CASSLGLAGGDTQYF
-	TRBV6-5	-	TRBJ2-7	TGTGCCAGCAGTTACGGGGTTTCTAGCGAGCAGTACTTC	CASSYGVSSEQYF
-	TRBV29-1	-	TRBJ1-1	TGCAGCGTTCATAAAGGGGAGAAACTTGAAGCTTTCTTT	CSVHKGEKLEAFF
-	TRBV6-6	-	TRBJ2-2	TGTGCCAGCTCAAGAACCGACGGCGAGATCACCGGGGAGCTGTTTTTT	CASSRTDGEITGELFF
-	TRBV5-1	TRBD2	TRBJ2-6	TGCGCCAGCAGCCGCGGACTAGCGGGAGGGATTGGGGCCAACGTCCTGACTTTC	CASSRGLAGGIGANVLTF
few	TRBV7-9	TRBD2	TRBJ2-5	TGTGCCAGCAGCTTGTTGGCGGGAGGAGAGACCCAGTACTTC	CASSLLAGGETQYF
-	TRBV5-1	-	TRBJ2-7	TGCGCCAGCAGCAGGGCCGCGGACGAGCAGTACTTC	CASSRAADEQYF
-	TRBV7-2	TRBD2	TRBJ2-1	TGTGCCAGCACCAGACTAGCGGTCTACAATGAGCAGTTCTTC	CASTRLAVYNEQFF
-	TRBV14	-	TRBJ2-2	TGTGCCAGCAGCCTGCAAACGGCTGCTGAGCTGTTTTTT	CASSLQTAAELFF
-	TRBV28	-	TRBJ2-1	TGTGCCAGCAGTATTCTTCCCTTGGGGAACTCCTACAATGAGCAGTTCTTC	CASSILPLGNSYNEQFF
-	TRBV7-2	TRBD1	TRBJ2-7	TGTGCCAGCAGCGCGAGACGACAGGGGCCCCTGATCCGTAAGGTTTTC	CASSARRQGPLIRKVF
-	TRBV10-3	TRBD1	TRBJ2-2	TGTGCCATCAGTGGGACAGGTGGCACCGGGGAGCTGTTTTTT	CAISGTGGTGELFF
few	TRBV28	-	TRBJ2-3	TGTGCCATCCGGCTGCAAGGGACAGATACGCAGTATTTT	CAIRLQGTDTQYF
few	TRBV6-5	-	TRBJ2-5	TGTGCCAGCACCTCCGGCTCCGGGACCCAGTACTTC	CASTSGSGTQYF
-	TRBV5-6	-	TRBJ2-7	TGTGCCAGCAGCTTGGTTCAGGGGGGCAAAACCTCCTACGAGCAGTACTTC	CASSLVQGGKTSYEQYF
few	TRBV28	-	TRBJ1-5	TGTGCCAGCAGCTCCCTGTGGGGAAATCAGCCCCAGCATTTT	CASSSLWGNQPQHF
-	TRBV7-2	-	TRBJ2-1	TGTGCCAGTTCACTAGAGGGAGTCTACAATGAGCAGTTCTTC	CASSLEGVYNEQFF
-	TRBV5-1	-	TRBJ1-1	TGCGCCAGCAGCTTGTGGGGGGCTGCTGACACTGAAGCTTTCTTT	CASSLWGAADTEAFF
-	TRBV18	-	TRBJ2-1	TGTGCCAGCTCACCACACCCCCGGTGGTCCTACAATGAGCAGTTCTTC	CASSPHPRWSYNEQFF
few	TRBV7-2	-	TRBJ1-2	TGTGCCAGCAGCTTAGGGGGGCCCCTCTATGGCTACACCTTC	CASSLGGPLYGYTF
-	TRBV28	TRBD2	TRBJ2-7	TGTGCCAGTACTGTCGGGGGACTAGCGACTCTTGGCGAGCAGTACTTC	CASTVGGLATLGEQYF
-	TRBV2	TRBD1	TRBJ1-4	TGTGCCAGCAGGGGGGGACAGGAAGAAAAACTGTTTTTT	CASRGGQEEKLFF
-	TRBV19	-	TRBJ2-3	TGTGCCAGTAGTCCTCTAAGTAGCGGAGATCGGGATACGCAGTATTTT	CASSPLSSGDRDTQYF
-	TRBV6-5	-	TRBJ2-3	TGTGCCAGCACCCAAGGGGGTACGCAGTATTTT	CASTQGGTQYF
-	TRBV9	-	TRBJ2-7	TGTGCCAGCAGCGTCGATACCACGGGGATCTACGAGCAGTACTTC	CASSVDTTGIYEQYF